The 7 T cell receptor beta chains below come from one sample, sequenced in a study of T cell changes during pregnancy in multiple sclerosis. Measured with immunoSEQ multiplex PCR; TCRdb has only the in-frame clones, and not every one. The sample yields some 60,000 clones, 90% seen once. The sample here was peripheral blood, taken in the first trimester of pregnancy. These receptors originate from a female donor in good health, enrolled as a control in a pregnancy study.

V and J are TRBV11-3 and TRBJ2-7; TRBD2 matches at 7 bases. The germline CDR1 and CDR2 sequences are SGHNT and YENEEA. The CDR3 is 15 amino acids. With 5 bases clipped from V and 4 bases from J, the junction kept 11 bases outside the gene matches. The CDR3 reads CASSPSAGGRYEQYF. As DNA, the CDR3 is TGTGCCAGCAGCCCGAGTGCGGGCGGGAGATACGAGCAGTACTTC.

This chain uses TRBV5-1 with TRBJ2-7; possibly TRBD1 for D (5 bases). V was cut by 0 bases and J by 0 bases, with 13 bases left in between. Germline V gene sequence: CDR1 SGHRS, CDR2 YFSETQ. This CDR3 contains 16 residues. The chain's CDR3 is CASSLARQGNSYEQYF. CDR3 in DNA: TGCGCCAGCAGCTTGGCCCGGCAGGGCAACTCCTACGAGCAGTACTTC.

This clone appeared a single time. V is TRBV28 and J is TRBJ2-7; TRBD2 agrees at 9 bases. CDR3 size: 16 residues. Germline assignment: CDR1 MDHEN and CDR2 SYDVKM. V shed 5 bases and J 2 bases; nucleotides not matched to a gene: 10. The CDR3 here is CASSPLAGKKTYEQYF. The CDR3 bases are TGTGCCAGCAGTCCCCTAGCGGGAAAGAAGACCTACGAGCAGTACTTC.

The rearrangement uses TRBV7-9 and TRBJ2-1; 12 bases agree with TRBD2. The CDR3 has 15 residues. Losses at the gene ends were 5 bases for V and 8 bases for J; bases not matched to a gene: 7. The germline V gene has CDR1 SEHNR and CDR2 FQNEAQ (reference sequence). The CDR3 nucleotides read TGTGCCAGCAGCGAGACTAGCGGGGGCTGGGATGAGCAGTTCTTC. Amino acids: CASSETSGGWDEQFF.

In this sample, this clone turned up once. The chain links TRBV6-5 to TRBJ1-2, with TRBD1 matching over 10 bases. CDR1 and CDR2 from the germline V gene are MNHEY and SVGAGI. The junction had 8 bases not matched to a gene; V was cut back by 8 bases and J by 2 bases. This CDR3 has 15 residues. The CDR3 region has the DNA TGTGCCAGCCGGGACAGGGGCGCGGAAAACTATGGCTACACCTTC. This sequence encodes CASRDRGAENYGYTF.

V usage is TRBV27 and J usage is TRBJ2-1; 8 nucleotides line up with TRBD2. Unmatched junction bases numbered 0, after V lost 2 bases and J lost 0 bases. The germline CDR1 and CDR2 sequences are MNHEY and SMNVEV (reference sequence). CDR3 size: 15 residues. The CDR3 sequence: CASSLGLASYNEQFF. DNA for the CDR3: TGTGCCAGCAGTTTAGGACTAGCCTCCTACAATGAGCAGTTCTTC.

The chain combines TRBV5-1 with TRBJ2-1, with TRBD2 identical over 12 bases. V was clipped by 4 bases and J by 9 bases; unmatched bases: 8. CDR3 length equals 15 residues. The germline gives CDR1 SGHRS, CDR2 YFSETQ. Here the CDR3 DNA reads TGCGCCAGCAGCCAACGGACTAGCGGGATTTCTGAGCAGTTCTTC. It is translated as CASSQRTSGISEQFF.